What follows are 10 T cell receptor beta chains derived from one specimen sequenced in a study of shared clonotypes between healthy human individuals. TCRdb's copy holds only in-frame clones and misses some; the assay was immunoSEQ multiplex PCR. The sample records some 500,000 clones, about 96% being singletons. The source material was naive CD4+ T cells sorted from blood. Subset: CD45RA+ positively selected. These receptors all stem from a woman in her 30s in good health.

The chain joins TRBV6-6 to TRBJ1-3; no clear D gene. This CDR3 contains 14 residues. Trimming stripped 2 bases from V and 0 bases from J, with 5 bases between. Germline CDR1 is MNHNY and CDR2 is SVGAGI (reference sequence). In DNA, the CDR3 is TGTGCCAGCAGTTACGTAGGCTCTGGAAACACCATATATTTT. It is translated as CASSYVGSGNTIYF.

The chain joins TRBV29-1 to TRBJ2-3; tentatively, D is TRBD2 (5 bases). Germline V gives CDR1 SQVTM, CDR2 ANQGSEA. V shed 5 bases and J shed 6 bases, with 15 bases lying between them. This CDR3 has 13 amino acids. The CDR3 region has the DNA TGCAGCGTTCGTGGACTCCTTCCGGATACGCAGTATTTT. The encoded protein is CSVRGLLPDTQYF.

This chain links TRBV28 with TRBJ2-6; 9 nucleotides line up with TRBD1. CDR3 length: 20 residues. J gave up 0 bases and V 5 bases, and 14 bases lay outside the gene matches. Germline CDR1 and CDR2: MDHEN and SYDVKM. The CDR3 here is CASSRNRGRPLRSGANVLTF. The CDR3 DNA follows: TGTGCCAGCAGTCGGAACAGGGGGCGCCCGCTACGCTCTGGGGCCAACGTCCTGACTTTC. Full variable domain (missing parts from reference TRBV28 and TRBJ2-6): DVKVTQSSRYLVKRTGEKVFLECVQDMDHENMFWYRQDPGLGLRLIYFSYDVKMKEKGDIPEGYSVSREKKERFSLILESASTNQTSMYLCASSRNRGRPLRSGANVLTFGAGSRLTVL.

The V call is TRBV28, the J call TRBJ2-3; D ambiguous. The CDR3 sequence is 15 residues long. The germline V gene encodes CDR1 MDHEN and CDR2 SYDVKM. V was cut by 6 bases and J by 1 base, with 14 bases left in between. The chain's CDR3 is CASRPLGAGTDTQYF. In DNA form, the CDR3 reads TGTGCCAGCAGACCTCTAGGAGCCGGCACAGATACGCAGTATTTT.

The chain is built from TRBV5-8 and TRBJ1-1, with 7 bases aligning to TRBD1. The CDR3 runs to 17 residues. The trim removed 4 bases at V and 0 bases at J, leaving 12 bases unmatched. Germline CDR1 SGHTS, CDR2 YDEGEE. The CDR3 nucleotides read TGTGCCAGCAGCCGCATCAGGGGGGAGGGCATGAACACTGAAGCTTTCTTT. It yields the protein CASSRIRGEGMNTEAFF.

J is TRBJ1-1 and V is TRBV28; D possibly corresponds to TRBD1 (6 bases). The germline CDR1 and CDR2 sequences are MDHEN and SYDVKM. The CDR3 has 13 amino acids. Trimming pared 7 bases from V and 7 bases from J, leaving 16 bases between. The CDR3 spells CASTSEHRVEAFF. CDR3 DNA: TGTGCCAGCACCTCCGAGCACAGGGTTGAAGCTTTCTTT.

The chain carries TRBV28 and TRBJ1-5; 7 bases agree with TRBD1. With 5 bases clipped from V and 1 base from J, the junction kept 8 bases outside the gene matches. Per germline, CDR1 MDHEN and CDR2 SYDVKM. There are 16 residues in the CDR3. The CDR3 protein is CASSPPGGGSNQPQHF. The CDR3 DNA follows: TGTGCCAGCAGTCCTCCAGGGGGAGGAAGCAATCAGCCCCAGCATTTT. The full variable domain, its missing parts supplied by reference TRBV28 and TRBJ1-5, is DVKVTQSSRYLVKRTGEKVFLECVQDMDHENMFWYRQDPGLGLRLIYFSYDVKMKEKGDIPEGYSVSREKKERFSLILESASTNQTSMYLCASSPPGGGSNQPQHFGDGTRLSIL.

The V gene is TRBV27, the J gene TRBJ1-1; TRBD1 aligns across 7 bases. The CDR3 has 15 amino acids. The V gene's germline CDR1 is MNHEY and CDR2 SMNVEV (reference sequence). The junction had 12 bases not matched to a gene; V was cut back by 8 bases and J by 3 bases. The chain's CDR3 is CASWDRTKSYTEAFF. The CDR3 region has the DNA TGTGCCAGCTGGGACAGAACTAAATCTTACACTGAAGCTTTCTTT.

The V and J genes are TRBV2 and TRBJ1-4; 7 bases fit TRBD1. V trimming: 3 bases; J trimming: 11 bases; junction bases outside the gene matches: 9. This CDR3 has 14 amino acids. Germline CDR1 reads SNHLY; CDR2 reads FYNNEI. CDR3 nucleotide sequence: TGTGCCAGCAGTGACCAAACCGGGACAGACAAACTGTTTTTT. It encodes CASSDQTGTDKLFF. Looking up the rest from reference TRBV2 and TRBJ1-4 gives the full variable domain: EPEVTQTPSHQVTQMGQEVILRCVPISNHLYFYWYRQILGQKVEFLVSFYNNEISEKSEIFDDQFSVERPDGSNFTLKIRSTKLEDSAMYFCASSDQTGTDKLFFGSGTQLSVL.

J is TRBJ2-7 and V is TRBV5-1, with D perhaps matching TRBD1 or TRBD2 (6 bases each). This CDR3 region has 19 residues. Between the trimmed V and J ends, which lost 0 bases and 0 bases, there was a span of 22 bases. Looked up from germline, CDR1 is SGHRS and CDR2 is YFSETQ. In DNA, the CDR3 is TGCGCCAGCAGCTTGGTCGGGGGCAGCCAAGCCTCAAGCTCCTACGAGCAGTACTTC. Residues: CASSLVGGSQASSSYEQYF.